Described below is a single T cell receptor (beta chain) sequence and its context. Its antigen is not identified. Produced via immunoSEQ multiplex PCR; TCRdb's table is partial and in-frame only. The sample holds 65,000 to 90,000 clones, around 96% seen once. This sample is part of a study of cytomegalovirus exposure and HLA in healthy donors. Across the whole study: The 90 to 150 validation repertoires, a later analysis reported, used the same platform as the 666 first-cohort repertoires.

The study's findings and limits: In vitro work confirmed that three CMV-associated chains recognize CMV antigens.

The CDR3 extends over 16 amino acids. Germline assignment: CDR1 SGHRS and CDR2 YFSETQ. V trimming: 2 bases; J trimming: 5 bases; junction bases outside the gene matches: 7. The clonotype was recovered from a man aged 18-30 years in good health and CMV-seronegative. The sequencing sample was made of PBMCs. The rearrangement links TRBV5-1 to TRBJ2-3; TRBD2 aligns across 11 bases. The CDR3 DNA reads as TGCGCCAGCAGCTTTGGAATAGCGGGGGGGAAAGATACGCAGTATTTT. Its translation: CASSFGIAGGKDTQYF.